The 3 T cell receptor beta chains below all came from one sample that was sequenced in a study of pediatric ulcerative colitis (dated by TCRdb to the late 2010s). Libraries came from the immunoSEQ multiplex PCR assay. TCRdb took this table from immuneACCESS and kept in-frame rearrangements with V and J called. Such tables lack part of the clones; where checked against another copy, unresolved V genes explain under half of the gap, and the rest is unexplained. The sample table shows roughly 54,000 clones, and around 86% are seen once. The ten top clones hold approximately 1.5% of the sample. What was sequenced was blood. These receptors came from a boy aged 10-17 years who was a control in a study of pediatric ulcerative colitis.

The chain couples TRBV28 to TRBJ1-5; 11 nucleotides agree with TRBD1. The CDR3 is made up of 16 amino acids. V was pared by 8 bases and J by 7 bases, with 13 bases of the junction left unmatched. Per germline, CDR1 MDHEN and CDR2 SYDVKM. CDR3 sequence (DNA): TGTGCCAGCTGGGGACAGGGGGAGGCCGCGGACCAGCCCCAGCATTTT. Amino acids: CASWGQGEAADQPQHF.

The chain recombines TRBV28 with TRBJ1-2; D is ambiguous. The CDR3 is 20 residues long. The V end was cut by 3 bases, the J end by 8 bases, with 34 bases between. CDR1 is MDHEN and CDR2 is SYDVKM in the germline V gene. The CDR3 DNA sequence: TGTGCCAGCAGTTTCTCCCCGGCGTGGGAGGGCCGGGAGCGAATTTTCGGCTACACCTTC. This codes for CASSFSPAWEGRERIFGYTF.

The rearrangement joins TRBV4-1 to TRBJ1-5; D perhaps matches TRBD1 (6 bases). The CDR3 is made up of 14 amino acids. V dropped 4 bases and J dropped 4 bases, with 11 bases sitting between them. The germline V gene has CDR1 MGHRA and CDR2 YSYEKL. The CDR3, as DNA: TGCGCCAGCAGCCCGTACCAGGGGAATCAGCCCCAGCATTTT. Translated, it gives CASSPYQGNQPQHF.